This is a list of T cell receptor beta chains from one sample in a study of CD8 T cells in ankylosing spondylitis. Each CDR3 protein gets one entry after TCRdb re-called the 5' RACE reads with MiXCR. This sample yields approximately 180,000 distinct CDR3 sequences, of which roughly 18% are seen a single time; about 4.3% belongs to the top ten. The sample comprised blood, either unsorted or a sorted T cell fraction (not recorded which). These receptors all stem from a male donor under 30 with ankylosing spondylitis or in good health (not recorded which). CDR3s include the opening cysteine and the closing phenylalanine or tryptophan. D genes are given only for firm matches. Clone size is shown for a subset of rows, as once, few, many or a class of expanded clone.

clone size	V gene	D gene	J gene	CDR3 protein	CDR3 DNA
many	TRBV12-3/TRBV12-4	NA	TRBJ2-2	CASSPARVANTGELFF	TGTGCCAGCAGCCCGGCTCGGGTGGCGAACACCGGGGAGCTGTTTTTT
many	TRBV7-2	TRBD1	TRBJ2-2	CASSLAPGQGSGELFF	TGTGCCAGCAGCTTAGCGCCCGGACAGGGTTCCGGGGAGCTGTTTTTT
few	TRBV19	TRBD2	TRBJ2-5	CASSGRAWETQYF	TGTGCCAGTAGTGGGAGGGCGTGGGAGACCCAGTACTTC
many	TRBV18	NA	TRBJ2-1	CASSPGNEQFF	TGTGCCAGCTCACCCGGCAATGAGCAGTTCTTC
NA	TRBV29-1	TRBD1	TRBJ2-7	CSVSGQESSYEQYF	TGCAGCGTCAGTGGACAGGAGAGCTCCTACGAGCAGTACTTC
NA	TRBV15	TRBD2	TRBJ2-1	CATSGERASGNNEQFF	TGTGCCACCAGCGGGGAGAGGGCTAGCGGGAACAATGAGCAGTTCTTC
many	TRBV12-3/TRBV12-4	TRBD2	TRBJ2-1	CASSGLGLAGSDEQFF	TGTGCCAGCAGTGGGTTGGGGCTAGCGGGATCAGATGAGCAGTTCTTC
many	TRBV5-1	TRBD2	TRBJ2-3	CASSLEVSGSYGTDTQYF	TGCGCCAGCAGCTTGGAGGTGAGCGGGAGTTACGGCACAGATACGCAGTATTTT
NA	TRBV15	TRBD1	TRBJ2-1	CATSGETGSYNEQFF	TGTGCCACCAGCGGAGAGACAGGGTCCTACAATGAGCAGTTCTTC
many	TRBV4-3	NA	TRBJ2-4	CASSQAPGVAKNIQYF	TGCGCCAGCAGCCAAGCGCCGGGGGTAGCCAAAAACATTCAGTACTTC